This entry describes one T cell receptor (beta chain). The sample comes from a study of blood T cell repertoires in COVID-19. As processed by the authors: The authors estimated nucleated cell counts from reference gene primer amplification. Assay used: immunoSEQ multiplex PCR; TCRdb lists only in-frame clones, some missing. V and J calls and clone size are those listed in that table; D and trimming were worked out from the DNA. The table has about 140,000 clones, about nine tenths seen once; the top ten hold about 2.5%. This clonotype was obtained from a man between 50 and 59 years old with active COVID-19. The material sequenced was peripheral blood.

Written as DNA, the CDR3 is TGTGCCAGCAGCGTAGTAGCGGGGGGGACCTACAATGAGCAGTTCTTC. As protein: CASSVVAGGTYNEQFF. The rearrangement uses TRBV9 and TRBJ2-1, with 11 bases fitting TRBD2. Germline trimming cut 0 bases from V and 2 bases from J; bases unmatched to any gene: 1. The germline V gene has CDR1 SGDLS and CDR2 YYNGEE. This CDR3 is built from 16 residues.